The rows below give T cell receptor beta chains drawn from one sample of a study of T cell repertoires in cytomegalovirus infection. TCRdb used MiXCR to reprocess the reads, holding one entry per CDR3 protein. The data show 300,000 or so distinct CDR3 sequences, around 10% seen once. The sequenced sample was PBMCs. The source is a human donor in good health (CMV status not recorded). Some clones in this sample may be carry-over from other donors' samples. Each CDR3 is given with its conserved first and last residue. A D gene is named only where the DNA matches it firmly. A row's size may be missing; if present it is once, few, many or a size class.

v_gene: TRBV6-5
abundance: many
j_gene: TRBJ1-1
d_gene: -
CDR3nt: TGTGCCAGCAATCCCACCACGTTGGGGGGGAGCAATGAAGCTTTCTTT
CDR3aa: CASNPTTLGGSNEAFF

v_gene: TRBV11-2
abundance: few
j_gene: TRBJ1-5
d_gene: -
CDR3nt: TGTGCCAGCAGCGACAGACAGGGCAATCAGCCCCAGCATTTT
CDR3aa: CASSDRQGNQPQHF

v_gene: TRBV12-3/TRBV12-4
abundance: many
j_gene: TRBJ1-5
d_gene: TRBD1
CDR3nt: TGTGCCAGCAGTATCACAGGGGGCACAAAGCCCCAGCATTTT
CDR3aa: CASSITGGTKPQHF

v_gene: TRBV18
abundance: -
j_gene: TRBJ2-7
d_gene: -
CDR3nt: TGTGCCAGCTCACTCCCCTCTTTCACCTACGAGCAGTACTTC
CDR3aa: CASSLPSFTYEQYF

v_gene: TRBV20-1
abundance: few
j_gene: TRBJ2-4
d_gene: -
CDR3nt: TGCAGTGCTAGAGATCCAGCTGGGGGCAAAAACATTCAGTACTTC
CDR3aa: CSARDPAGGKNIQYF

v_gene: TRBV5-6
abundance: few
j_gene: TRBJ1-1
d_gene: -
CDR3nt: TGTGCCAGCAAGAGACAGGACTTACACACTGAAGCTTTCTTT
CDR3aa: CASKRQDLHTEAFF

v_gene: TRBV19
abundance: many
j_gene: TRBJ1-1
d_gene: -
CDR3nt: TGTGCCAGTAGTATAGAGGAGGGGCCTTGGACTGAAGCTTTCTTT
CDR3aa: CASSIEEGPWTEAFF

v_gene: TRBV6-5
abundance: many
j_gene: TRBJ2-1
d_gene: TRBD2
CDR3nt: TGTGCCAGCAGTTACCCGGGACTAGCGGGGAATGAGCAGTTCTTC
CDR3aa: CASSYPGLAGNEQFF

v_gene: TRBV7-2
abundance: many
j_gene: TRBJ1-5
d_gene: -
CDR3nt: TGTGCCAGCAGCTTCCCCACAGATAATAGCAATCAGCCCCAGCATTTT
CDR3aa: CASSFPTDNSNQPQHF

v_gene: TRBV29-1
abundance: few
j_gene: TRBJ1-1
d_gene: -
CDR3nt: TGCAGCGTTTTGAACAGCGACACTGAAGCTTTCTTT
CDR3aa: CSVLNSDTEAFF

v_gene: TRBV5-5
abundance: few
j_gene: TRBJ1-2
d_gene: TRBD1
CDR3nt: TGTGCCAGCAGCCTGAACTACGGGACAGGGTCTATAAATGGCTACACCTTC
CDR3aa: CASSLNYGTGSINGYTF

v_gene: TRBV6-5
abundance: -
j_gene: TRBJ1-6
d_gene: TRBD1
CDR3nt: TGTGCCAGCAGCTTGGACAGGAAGATCCCACCCCTCCACTTT
CDR3aa: CASSLDRKIPPLHF

v_gene: TRBV3-1
abundance: many
j_gene: TRBJ2-3
d_gene: TRBD2
CDR3nt: TGTGCCAGCAGCAAGCGGGGGCCCTTCCAAGATACGCAGTATTTT
CDR3aa: CASSKRGPFQDTQYF

v_gene: TRBV12-3/TRBV12-4
abundance: many
j_gene: TRBJ2-2
d_gene: TRBD2
CDR3nt: TGTGCCAGCAGCCGGTCTAGCGGGGGGGTAACCGGGGAGCTGTTTTTT
CDR3aa: CASSRSSGGVTGELFF

v_gene: TRBV7-4
abundance: -
j_gene: TRBJ1-5
d_gene: -
CDR3nt: TGTGCCAGCGGCTTAGGGCGTCAGCCCCAGCATTTT
CDR3aa: CASGLGRQPQHF

v_gene: TRBV12-3/TRBV12-4
abundance: many
j_gene: TRBJ1-5
d_gene: TRBD1
CDR3nt: TGTGCCAGCAGGGGGGGACAGGGGGATCAGCCCCAGCATTTT
CDR3aa: CASRGGQGDQPQHF

v_gene: TRBV5-1
abundance: once
j_gene: TRBJ2-3
d_gene: -
CDR3nt: TGCGCCAGCAGCCCTGAGGGAAGCGCAGATACGCAGTATTTT
CDR3aa: CASSPEGSADTQYF

v_gene: TRBV20-1
abundance: -
j_gene: TRBJ1-3
d_gene: -
CDR3nt: TGCAGTGCTAGGATCGGGACACACGTCTCTGGAAACACCATATATTTT
CDR3aa: CSARIGTHVSGNTIYF

v_gene: TRBV20-1
abundance: -
j_gene: TRBJ2-7
d_gene: -
CDR3nt: TGCAGTGCTAGGGAGCAGTACGAGCAGTACTTC
CDR3aa: CSAREQYEQYF

v_gene: TRBV12-3/TRBV12-4
abundance: many
j_gene: TRBJ2-3
d_gene: -
CDR3nt: TGTGCCAGCAGGGGACCCGAAGGGGCTAGCACAGATACGCAGTATTTT
CDR3aa: CASRGPEGASTDTQYF

v_gene: TRBV6-5
abundance: many
j_gene: TRBJ2-1
d_gene: -
CDR3nt: TGTGCCAGCGGAAACCGAGGGTTTCCGAGCAATGAGCAGTTCTTC
CDR3aa: CASGNRGFPSNEQFF

v_gene: TRBV25-1
abundance: -
j_gene: TRBJ2-7
d_gene: -
CDR3nt: TGTGCCAGCAACGGACCCGTCAATTCCTACGAGCAGTACTTC
CDR3aa: CASNGPVNSYEQYF

v_gene: TRBV7-2
abundance: many
j_gene: TRBJ2-1
d_gene: TRBD1
CDR3nt: TGTGCCAGCAGCGAAGACAGGGTAACCTACAATGAGCAGTTCTTC
CDR3aa: CASSEDRVTYNEQFF

v_gene: TRBV27
abundance: few
j_gene: TRBJ1-5
d_gene: -
CDR3nt: TGTGCCAGCAGTTTATCGTGGGGGGTTGGTCAGCCCCAGCATTTT
CDR3aa: CASSLSWGVGQPQHF

v_gene: TRBV19
abundance: -
j_gene: TRBJ1-2
d_gene: -
CDR3nt: TGTGCCAGTAGTATCCCCCCCCGGAGGGGCTACACCTTC
CDR3aa: CASSIPPRRGYTF

v_gene: TRBV20-1
abundance: few
j_gene: TRBJ2-1
d_gene: -
CDR3nt: TGCAGTGCCACCCTGGGGGGGGGCCTTTTCGATGAGCAGTTCTTC
CDR3aa: CSATLGGGLFDEQFF

v_gene: TRBV12-3/TRBV12-4
abundance: many
j_gene: TRBJ1-2
d_gene: -
CDR3nt: TGTGCCAGCAGTTCGAACAGGGTTTATGGCTACACCTTC
CDR3aa: CASSSNRVYGYTF

v_gene: TRBV13
abundance: -
j_gene: TRBJ2-3
d_gene: TRBD2
CDR3nt: TGTGCCAGCAGCCCGCGGACTAGCGGGGTTCCGCAGTATTTT
CDR3aa: CASSPRTSGVPQYF

v_gene: TRBV20-1
abundance: -
j_gene: TRBJ1-4
d_gene: TRBD1
CDR3nt: TGCAGTGCTCAGACAGGGGGGAGTAATGAAAAACTGTTTTTT
CDR3aa: CSAQTGGSNEKLFF

v_gene: TRBV10-3
abundance: many
j_gene: TRBJ2-2
d_gene: -
CDR3nt: TGTGCCATCAGTGAGAGCGTCGGGGAGCTGTTTTTT
CDR3aa: CAISESVGELFF

v_gene: TRBV14
abundance: many
j_gene: TRBJ2-7
d_gene: -
CDR3nt: TGTGCCAGCAGCCAAGTGTATCAGGGGAGTGTCGAGCAGTACTTC
CDR3aa: CASSQVYQGSVEQYF

v_gene: TRBV20-1
abundance: many
j_gene: TRBJ2-1
d_gene: -
CDR3nt: TGCAGTGCTAGACGGGACCTTGAGCAGTTCTTC
CDR3aa: CSARRDLEQFF

v_gene: TRBV18
abundance: -
j_gene: TRBJ1-1
d_gene: -
CDR3nt: TGTGCCAGCCGGGGGGGAATGTACACTGAAGCTTTCTTT
CDR3aa: CASRGGMYTEAFF

v_gene: TRBV20-1
abundance: -
j_gene: TRBJ2-3
d_gene: TRBD2
CDR3nt: TGCAGTGCTAGAGATAGGCGGCTAGCGGGGGGGCGAAGGAATACAGATACGCAGTATTTT
CDR3aa: CSARDRRLAGGRRNTDTQYF

v_gene: TRBV11-3
abundance: many
j_gene: TRBJ2-5
d_gene: TRBD2
CDR3nt: TGTGCCAGCAGCTTAGGACTAGCGAGCGATCAGTATCAAGAGACCCAGTACTTC
CDR3aa: CASSLGLASDQYQETQYF

v_gene: TRBV6-1
abundance: many
j_gene: TRBJ1-2
d_gene: TRBD1
CDR3nt: TGTGCCAGCAGTGCGGACAGGAACTATGGCTACACCTTC
CDR3aa: CASSADRNYGYTF

v_gene: TRBV7-2
abundance: many
j_gene: TRBJ2-3
d_gene: TRBD2
CDR3nt: TGTGCCAGCAGTTCCGGGACTAGCGGGGGGAAGGCGCAGTATTTT
CDR3aa: CASSSGTSGGKAQYF

v_gene: TRBV18
abundance: few
j_gene: TRBJ1-5
d_gene: -
CDR3nt: TGTGCCAGCTCAGGCAGGGCTGAACAGCCCCAGCATTTT
CDR3aa: CASSGRAEQPQHF

v_gene: TRBV20-1
abundance: many
j_gene: TRBJ2-1
d_gene: TRBD2
CDR3nt: TGCAGTGCTCTCCGCCTAGCGGGGGCCGACAATGAGCAGTTCTTC
CDR3aa: CSALRLAGADNEQFF

v_gene: TRBV7-2
abundance: many
j_gene: TRBJ1-2
d_gene: -
CDR3nt: TGTGCCAGCAGCTTATTGGGAGGGAATCGCGGCTACACCTTC
CDR3aa: CASSLLGGNRGYTF

v_gene: TRBV29-1
abundance: -
j_gene: TRBJ2-1
d_gene: TRBD2
CDR3nt: TGCAGCGTTGAGGAGCGGGGGGTTTTTGGGGGGCAGTTCTTC
CDR3aa: CSVEERGVFGGQFF

v_gene: TRBV28
abundance: many
j_gene: TRBJ1-1
d_gene: -
CDR3nt: TGTGCCAGCAGTTCTGGGTGGACTGAAGCTTTCTTT
CDR3aa: CASSSGWTEAFF

v_gene: TRBV5-5
abundance: many
j_gene: TRBJ2-3
d_gene: TRBD2
CDR3nt: TGTGCCAGCAGCTTTGCTAGCGGGGGGGCAGATACGCAGTATTTT
CDR3aa: CASSFASGGADTQYF

v_gene: TRBV20-1
abundance: many
j_gene: TRBJ2-1
d_gene: TRBD2
CDR3nt: TGCAGTGCTAGTAAACTAGCGGGGCGCTACAATGAGCAGTTCTTC
CDR3aa: CSASKLAGRYNEQFF

v_gene: TRBV28
abundance: many
j_gene: TRBJ2-3
d_gene: -
CDR3nt: TGTGCCAGCAGTTTAGTGCAGGGAATGGCAGATACGCAGTATTTT
CDR3aa: CASSLVQGMADTQYF

v_gene: TRBV6-2/TRBV6-3
abundance: many
j_gene: TRBJ2-3
d_gene: TRBD2
CDR3nt: TGTGCCAGCAGTTACTCGGGAGCGGGGGGGCGCACAGATACGCAGTATTTT
CDR3aa: CASSYSGAGGRTDTQYF

v_gene: TRBV10-3
abundance: -
j_gene: TRBJ2-5
d_gene: -
CDR3nt: TGTGCCATCAGTGATCGGGAAAGAGAGACCCAGTACTTC
CDR3aa: CAISDRERETQYF

v_gene: TRBV4-1
abundance: many
j_gene: TRBJ2-5
d_gene: -
CDR3nt: TGCGCCAGCAGCTCTGGGACGGTACACAAAGAGACCCAGTACTTC
CDR3aa: CASSSGTVHKETQYF

v_gene: TRBV28
abundance: -
j_gene: TRBJ2-5
d_gene: TRBD1
CDR3nt: TGTGCCAGCACCCCGGGGGACAGGGTGGGCAAAGGGACCCAGTACTTC
CDR3aa: CASTPGDRVGKGTQYF

v_gene: TRBV7-2
abundance: few
j_gene: TRBJ1-5
d_gene: -
CDR3nt: TGTGCCAGCAGCTTCAAGGGACTCAATCAGCCCCAGCATTTT
CDR3aa: CASSFKGLNQPQHF

v_gene: TRBV2
abundance: many
j_gene: TRBJ2-7
d_gene: -
CDR3nt: TGTGCCAGCAGTGAAGCCACAGGATTCCACGAGCAGTACTTC
CDR3aa: CASSEATGFHEQYF

v_gene: TRBV20-1
abundance: many
j_gene: TRBJ2-3
d_gene: TRBD2
CDR3nt: TGCAGTGCTACCCGCCCTCGCGGGGGGTCTAGCACAGATACGCAGTATTTT
CDR3aa: CSATRPRGGSSTDTQYF

v_gene: TRBV7-2
abundance: many
j_gene: TRBJ2-1
d_gene: TRBD2
CDR3nt: TGTGCCAGCAGCTCGGGACTAGCGTTGAATGAGCAGTTCTTC
CDR3aa: CASSSGLALNEQFF

v_gene: TRBV27
abundance: many
j_gene: TRBJ2-1
d_gene: -
CDR3nt: TGTGCCAGTACTTCCGGAACAGGGACTTACAATGAGCAGTTCTTC
CDR3aa: CASTSGTGTYNEQFF

v_gene: TRBV7-6
abundance: many
j_gene: TRBJ1-1
d_gene: -
CDR3nt: TGTGCCAGCAGTTCCCCCGAGGGCTACACTGAAGCTTTCTTT
CDR3aa: CASSSPEGYTEAFF